What follows are 23 T cell receptor beta chains derived from one specimen sequenced in a study of blood T cell repertoires in COVID-19. Clones were sequenced by immunoSEQ multiplex PCR, and TCRdb holds only the in-frame ones, with some missing. Of around 160,000 clones listed, around 80% were seen once; the top ten hold approximately 18%. The sample taken for sequencing was peripheral blood. The receptor set was obtained from a woman older than 75 with acute or convalescent COVID-19.

The rearrangement links TRBV27 to TRBJ1-4; a possible D gene is TRBD1 (6 bases). This CDR3 is 18 amino acids long. Between the trimmed V and J ends, which lost 5 bases and 4 bases, there was a span of 23 bases. Germline-derived CDR1 and CDR2 are MNHEY and SMNVEV (reference sequence). The CDR3 spells CASSPSSGRGLSNEKLFF. The CDR3, as DNA: TGTGCCAGCAGTCCCTCTAGTGGCAGGGGATTAAGTAATGAAAAACTGTTTTTT.

This rearrangement joins TRBV29-1 to TRBJ1-1; 9 nucleotides agree with TRBD1. This CDR3 is built from 13 residues. The ends lost 6 bases at V and 6 bases at J; junction bases unmatched: 8. Germline V gives CDR1 SQVTM, CDR2 ANQGSEA. The CDR3 sequence is CSVVTGGFSEAFF. The CDR3 DNA follows: TGCAGCGTGGTGACAGGGGGTTTCTCTGAAGCTTTCTTT. Full variable domain (remainder filled in from reference TRBV29-1 and TRBJ1-1): SAVISQKPSRDICQRGTSLTIQCQVDSQVTMMFWYRQQPGQSLTLIATANQGSEATYESGFVIDKFPISRPNLTFSTLTVSNMSPEDSSIYLCSVVTGGFSEAFFGQGTRLTVV.

This clone was detected a few times. Other nucleotide sequences from this sample produce the same CDR3. J is TRBJ1-1 and V is TRBV5-1; TRBD1 matches 7 bases. V shed 0 bases and J 1 base; nucleotides not matched to a gene: 0. The CDR3 has 14 residues. Germline V gives CDR1 SGHRS, CDR2 YFSETQ. CDR3 sequence: CASSLDRGNTEAFF. The DNA for the CDR3 is TGCGCCAGCAGCTTGGACAGGGGGAACACTGAAGCTTTCTTT.

J is TRBJ2-7 and V is TRBV4-2, with TRBD2 matching over 10 bases. Germline V gene data show CDR1 as LGHNA and CDR2 as YNFKEQ. This CDR3 spans 14 amino acids. Trimming removed 2 bases from V and 7 bases from J; junction bases left unmatched: 5. CDR3 region: CASSQLLTSGEQYF. CDR3 coding DNA: TGTGCCAGCAGCCAACTCCTGACTAGCGGGGAGCAGTACTTC.

The chain recombines TRBV7-9 with TRBJ2-7; 7 nucleotides align to TRBD2. Germline V gene lookup returns CDR1 SEHNR and CDR2 FQNEAQ (reference sequence). The CDR3 contains 15 residues. J gave up 4 bases and V 5 bases, and 11 bases lay outside the gene matches. The DNA of the CDR3 is TGTGCCAGCAGCAATCCGGGACTATTGAAGTACGAGCAGTACTTC. It is translated as CASSNPGLLKYEQYF.

This chain uses TRBV18 with TRBJ2-1; a weak D match, TRBD1 (6 bases). Trimming removed 0 bases from V and 4 bases from J, with 19 bases in between. CDR1 and CDR2 (germline): KGHSH, LQKENI. This CDR3 is built from 18 residues. CDR3 protein: CASSPPNVRGLGYNEQFF. The CDR3 DNA reads TGTGCCAGCTCACCACCGAACGTCAGGGGCTTGGGTTACAATGAGCAGTTCTTC.

This chain connects TRBV28 to TRBJ2-7, with TRBD2 identical over 13 bases. Trimming cost V 6 bases and J 2 bases; bases outside gene matches: 7. Germline CDR1 MDHEN, CDR2 SYDVKM. The CDR3 spans 16 residues. CDR3 in DNA: TGTGCCAGCAGACACGGGACTAGCGGGATTCCCTACGAGCAGTACTTC. Translating gives CASRHGTSGIPYEQYF.

The chain uses TRBV27 and TRBJ1-1, with 9 nucleotides matching TRBD1. J lost 0 bases, V lost 3 bases, and 5 bases had no gene match. The germline CDR1 and CDR2 sequences are MNHEY and SMNVEV (reference sequence). There are 16 residues in the CDR3. This CDR3 is CASSLDRGLMNTEAFF. In DNA form, the CDR3 reads TGTGCCAGCAGTTTGGACAGGGGATTAATGAACACTGAAGCTTTCTTT.

The rearrangement links TRBV3-1 (or the pseudogene TRBV3-2) to TRBJ2-3; the D is unclear. V was clipped by 7 bases and J by 2 bases, with 13 bases between them. There are 14 residues in the CDR3. Germline lookup yields CDR1 LGHDT and CDR2 YNNKEL (reference sequence). The CDR3 coding sequence is TGTGCCAGCACCCTATCAACTAACACAGATACGCAGTATTTT. Encoded protein: CASTLSTNTDTQYF.

The genes are TRBV6-1 and TRBJ2-7; D not certain. Trimming pared 1 base from V and 2 bases from J, leaving 9 bases between. The CDR3 has 14 amino acids. Germline V gene lookup returns CDR1 MNHNS and CDR2 SASEGT. CDR3 DNA sequence: TGTGCCAGCAGTGAAGTAATGGCCCCCTACGAGCAGTACTTC. It is translated as CASSEVMAPYEQYF.

In nucleotides, the CDR3 is TGTGCCAGCAGTTCCCCCGCAGCGGGAGGGCCGAACACCGGGGAGCTGTTTTTT. Translated: CASSSPAAGGPNTGELFF. V usage is TRBV28 and J usage is TRBJ2-2, with 10 bases matching TRBD2. Germline V gene lookup returns CDR1 MDHEN and CDR2 SYDVKM. V trimming: 4 bases; J trimming: 0 bases; junction bases outside the gene matches: 8. The CDR3 loop spans 18 amino acids. Filled out from reference TRBV28 and TRBJ2-2, the complete variable domain reads DVKVTQSSRYLVKRTGEKVFLECVQDMDHENMFWYRQDPGLGLRLIYFSYDVKMKEKGDIPEGYSVSREKKERFSLILESASTNQTSMYLCASSSPAAGGPNTGELFFGEGSRLTVL.

The chain uses TRBV2 and TRBJ2-3; the match to TRBD1 covers 7 bases. The V segment lost 5 bases and the J segment 5 bases; nucleotides outside the gene matches: 1. CDR3 length: 12 residues. Per the germline V gene, CDR1 is SNHLY and CDR2 is FYNNEI. The CDR3 region is CASSTGEDTQYF. DNA of the CDR3: TGTGCCAGCAGTACAGGGGAAGATACGCAGTATTTT.

The chain combines TRBV19 with TRBJ1-6; no clear D gene. Between the trimmed V and J ends, which lost 5 bases and 0 bases, there was a span of 11 bases. This CDR3 spans 16 amino acids. The germline gives CDR1 LNHDA, CDR2 SQIVND (reference sequence). CDR3 loop: CASSVSGSSYNSPLHF. CDR3 DNA sequence: TGTGCCAGTAGTGTCAGTGGCAGCTCCTATAATTCACCCCTCCACTTT.

This chain connects TRBV29-1 to TRBJ2-3, with a tentative D call TRBD2 (6 bases). Trimming cost V 7 bases and J 9 bases, with 23 bases left between them. The germline V gene has CDR1 SQVTM and CDR2 ANQGSEA. This CDR3 comprises 14 residues. CDR3 sequence: CSARPLGGMTTQYF. The CDR3 DNA reads as TGCAGCGCCCGCCCCCTGGGGGGTATGACGACGCAGTATTTT.

The chain recombines TRBV10-3 with TRBJ2-2; a weak D match, TRBD2 (5 bases). Trimming took 0 bases from V and 7 from J, leaving 12 bases between them. Germline V gene lookup returns CDR1 ENHRY and CDR2 SYGVKD. The CDR3 contains 15 residues. This chain's CDR3 is CAISESSVEDGELFF. The CDR3 DNA reads as TGTGCCATCAGTGAGTCTAGCGTGGAGGACGGGGAGCTGTTTTTT.

The chain joins TRBV10-1 to TRBJ2-7, with D maybe TRBD2 (7 bases). Germline V CDR1 and CDR2: WNHNN, SYGVQD (reference sequence). The V end was cut by 2 bases, the J end by 5 bases, with 16 bases between. The CDR3 totals 15 residues. DNA of the CDR3: TGCGCCAGCAGTGAGAGATTAGGGGGGGGCGACGAGCAGTACTTC. Amino acid sequence: CASSERLGGGDEQYF.

The chain links TRBV20-1 to TRBJ2-7; D remains ambiguous. Germline-derived CDR1 and CDR2 are DFQATT and SNEGSKA (reference sequence). The CDR3 runs to 13 residues. V lost 3 bases and J lost 5, with 14 bases in between. CDR3 loop: CSASRSWSNEQYF. The CDR3 region has the DNA TGCAGTGCTAGTCGGTCATGGAGTAACGAGCAGTACTTC.

J is TRBJ2-5 and V is TRBV7-2; perhaps TRBD2 as D (6 bases). Germline-derived CDR1 and CDR2 are SGHTA and FQGNSA. The CDR3 extends over 14 amino acids. With 5 bases removed from V and 5 bases from J, the gap between germline ends came to 15 bases. The CDR3 sequence is CASSTSGRWETQYF. The CDR3 nucleotides read TGTGCCAGCAGCACCAGCGGGCGCTGGGAGACCCAGTACTTC.

V and J are TRBV19 and TRBJ1-5, with 7 bases aligning to TRBD1. The CDR3 is 15 amino acids. The junction had 7 bases not matched to a gene; V was cut back by 7 bases and J by 1 base. Germline CDR1 and CDR2: LNHDA and SQIVND (reference sequence). CDR3 DNA: TGTGCCAGTAACCCAGACAGGGCCAGCAATCAGCCCCAGCATTTT. Amino acid sequence: CASNPDRASNQPQHF.

The chain is built from TRBV28 and TRBJ1-1; a weak D match, TRBD1 (6 bases). Trimming left V 6 bases short and J 2 bases short, with 16 bases between. The CDR3 totals 15 residues. Germline V gives CDR1 MDHEN, CDR2 SYDVKM. The CDR3: CASRPGTRGNTEAFF. The CDR3 DNA follows: TGTGCCAGCAGACCCGGGACAAGGGGAAACACTGAAGCTTTCTTT.

The genes are TRBV14 and TRBJ2-5, with 9 bases that match TRBD1. Germline loops: CDR1 SGHDN, CDR2 FVKESK. The J segment lost 6 bases and the V segment lost 4 bases, leaving 3 bases of the junction unmatched. The CDR3 loop spans 13 amino acids. The CDR3 DNA reads TGTGCCAGCAGCCCCGGGACAGGGCAGACCCAGTACTTC. It specifies CASSPGTGQTQYF.

The CDR3 DNA reads TGTGCCTGGACGTCGGGACAGCGGAACTATGGCTACACCTTC. Its translation is CAWTSGQRNYGYTF. The chain is built from TRBV30 and TRBJ1-2; TRBD1 matches 7 bases. V lost 4 bases to trimming and J lost 2 bases; unmatched junction nucleotides: 7. CDR3 size: 14 residues. Germline V gives CDR1 GTSNPN, CDR2 SVGIG (reference sequence).

The J gene is TRBJ1-2, the V gene TRBV6-5; maybe TRBD1 (6 bases). The germline V and J ends were trimmed by 8 bases and 5 bases, with 18 bases remaining between them. The germline V gene encodes CDR1 MNHEY and CDR2 SVGAGI. This CDR3 is built from 14 residues. The CDR3 region has the DNA TGTGCCAGCGGGGACATCCGGACCGTATATGGCTACACCTTC. It yields the protein CASGDIRTVYGYTF.